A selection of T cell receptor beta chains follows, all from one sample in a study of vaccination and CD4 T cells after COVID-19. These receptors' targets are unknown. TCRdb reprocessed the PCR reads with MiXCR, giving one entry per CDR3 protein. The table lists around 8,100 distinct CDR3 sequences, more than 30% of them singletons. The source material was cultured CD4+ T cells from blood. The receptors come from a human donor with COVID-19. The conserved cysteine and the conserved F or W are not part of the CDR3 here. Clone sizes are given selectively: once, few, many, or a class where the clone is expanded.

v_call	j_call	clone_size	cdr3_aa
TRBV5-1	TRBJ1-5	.	ASSLDPGASNQPQH
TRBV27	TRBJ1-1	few	ASTGTANTEAF
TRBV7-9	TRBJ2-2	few	ASSEDSGGAGELF
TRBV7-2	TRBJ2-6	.	ASSRSGSSGANVLT
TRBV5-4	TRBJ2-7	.	ASSLNGGVGEQY
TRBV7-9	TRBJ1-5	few	ASSLEGSNQPQH
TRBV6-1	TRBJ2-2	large	ASSGGQGIGELF
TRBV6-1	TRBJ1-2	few	ASIQGYQASGYT
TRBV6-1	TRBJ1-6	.	ASRRTGGTSPLH
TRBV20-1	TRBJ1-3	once	SAKPQGSGNTIY
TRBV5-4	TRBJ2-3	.	ASSLVFGGGAPDTQY
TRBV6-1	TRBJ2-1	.	ASSEEGAGLNNEQF
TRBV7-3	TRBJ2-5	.	ASSLRGSGGPLQETQY
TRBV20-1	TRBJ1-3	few	SARDTGIGGNTIY
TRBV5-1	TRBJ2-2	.	ASSLAASTNTGELF
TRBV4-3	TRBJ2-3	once	ASSQDRGPGDTQY
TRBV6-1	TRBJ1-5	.	ASLRDGNQPQH
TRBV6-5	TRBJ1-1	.	ASSSGHLNTEAF
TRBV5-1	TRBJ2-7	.	ASSLLGTSVYEQY
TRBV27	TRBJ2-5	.	ASSSGLVGQETQY
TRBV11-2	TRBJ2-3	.	ASSLRGVVTDTQY
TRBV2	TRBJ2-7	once	ASTRGDGGQY
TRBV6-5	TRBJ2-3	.	ASRDSRGGNTDTQY
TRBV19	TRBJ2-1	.	ASSFRDRDLNEQF
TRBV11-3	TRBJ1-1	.	ASSLNRDTEAF
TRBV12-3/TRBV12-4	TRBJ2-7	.	ANSRQAVGSYEQY
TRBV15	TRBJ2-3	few	ATSRDKGFTDTQY
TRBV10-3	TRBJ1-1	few	AANDRTGDWNTEAF
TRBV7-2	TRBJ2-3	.	ASSFDATSDPFTDTQY
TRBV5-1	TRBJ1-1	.	ASSLDRGTEAF
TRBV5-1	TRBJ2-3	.	ASRNDRPTDTQY
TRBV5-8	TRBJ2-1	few	ASSLGGQKDNEQF
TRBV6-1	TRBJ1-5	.	ASTTSSNQPQH
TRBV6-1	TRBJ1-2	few	ASSKGQGNRGYT
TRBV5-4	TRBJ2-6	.	ASSLTSSGANVLT
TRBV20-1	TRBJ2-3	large	SAISGGAPYTQY
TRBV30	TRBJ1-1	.	AWSLTGLGTEAF
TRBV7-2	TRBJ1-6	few	ASSLGRLSSYNSPLH
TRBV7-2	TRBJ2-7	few	ASSAPRTSGPSYEQY
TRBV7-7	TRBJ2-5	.	ASSLAGGGGQETQY
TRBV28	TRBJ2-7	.	ASSFAGGHAEQY
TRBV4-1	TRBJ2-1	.	ASSQDFGASAYNEQF
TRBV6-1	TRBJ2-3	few	ASFLGADTQY
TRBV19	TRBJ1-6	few	ASTRSSYNSPLH
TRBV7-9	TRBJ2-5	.	ASAWTDQETQY
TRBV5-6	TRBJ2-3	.	ASSLRSGGAVDTQY
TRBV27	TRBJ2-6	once	ASSFGASAGANVLT
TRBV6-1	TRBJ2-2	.	ASTVTGGFGELF
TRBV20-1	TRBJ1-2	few	SASSRDSGSYGYT
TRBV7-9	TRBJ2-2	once	ASSLEGLAGGRSGELF
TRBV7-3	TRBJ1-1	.	ASSPTGTLTEAF
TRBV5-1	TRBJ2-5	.	ASSFGTVERETQY
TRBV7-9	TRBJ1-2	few	ASSFGTGDGYT